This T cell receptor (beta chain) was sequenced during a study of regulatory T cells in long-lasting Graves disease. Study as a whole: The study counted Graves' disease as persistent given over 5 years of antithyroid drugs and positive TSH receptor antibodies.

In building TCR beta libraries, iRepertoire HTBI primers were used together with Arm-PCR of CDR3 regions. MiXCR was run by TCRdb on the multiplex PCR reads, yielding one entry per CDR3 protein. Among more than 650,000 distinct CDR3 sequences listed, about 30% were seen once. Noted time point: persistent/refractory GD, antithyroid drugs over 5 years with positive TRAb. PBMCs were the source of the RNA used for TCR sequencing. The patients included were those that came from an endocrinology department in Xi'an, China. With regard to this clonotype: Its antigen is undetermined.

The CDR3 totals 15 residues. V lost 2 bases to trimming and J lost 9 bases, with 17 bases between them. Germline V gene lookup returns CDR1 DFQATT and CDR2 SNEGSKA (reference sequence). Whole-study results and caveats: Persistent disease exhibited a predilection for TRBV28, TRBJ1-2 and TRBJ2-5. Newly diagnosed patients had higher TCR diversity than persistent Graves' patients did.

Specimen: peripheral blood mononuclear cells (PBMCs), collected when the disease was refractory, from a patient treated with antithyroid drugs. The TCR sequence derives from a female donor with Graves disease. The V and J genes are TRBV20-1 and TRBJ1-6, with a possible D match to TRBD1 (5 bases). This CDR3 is CSARSGTADGSPLHF. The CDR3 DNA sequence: TGCAGTGCTAGATCCGGGACCGCCGACGGTTCACCCCTCCACTTT.